This T cell receptor beta chain was sequenced in a study of shared clonotypes between healthy human individuals. Study findings and constraints: Unshared clonotypes carried lower generation probabilities than those common to all four donors.

Germline CDR1 and CDR2: MNHEY and SMNVEV (reference sequence). The V end was cut by 3 bases, the J end by 0 bases, with 12 bases between. The CDR3 loop spans 17 amino acids. Details on this clone: Its matching antigen is unknown.

The protocol was immunoSEQ multiplex PCR, while the TCRdb copy is restricted to in-frame clones and leaves out a portion. The repertoire has more than 2 million clones, about 94% of them found once; the top ten carry around 1.1%. Naivety among CD8 cells was defined by CD45RO negativity and positive CCR7 selection, thereby excluding terminally differentiated effector memory CD45RA+ cells. This chain uses TRBV27 with TRBJ2-6; D gene uncertain. This clonotype originated in a man in his late teens or twenties in good health. Source material: naive CD8+ T cells sorted from blood. CDR3 sequence: CASSFAIPLSGANVLTF. DNA of the CDR3: TGTGCCAGCAGTTTTGCCATCCCGCTCTCTGGGGCCAACGTCCTGACTTTC.